Listed below are T cell receptor beta chains from one sample, sequenced in a study of persistence of HIV-infected CD4 T cells. Data came from immunoSEQ multiplex PCR; TCRdb stores just in-frame clones and leaves some out. The sample comprises about 51,000 clones, 75% to 90% of which are singletons, and approximately 3.2% rests with the top ten. Their target antigens are unknown. The input for sequencing was CD4+ T cells sorted from PBMCs after roughly 18-hour stimulation, taken from a patient who received antiretroviral therapy. These receptors were taken from an adult woman with HIV who was CMV-seropositive. Each CDR3 is given with its conserved first and last residue. The D gene is left open where the match is weak. Some rows have no size entry. The others give once, few or many, or a class for an expanded clone.

>NA|NA|TRBJ1-5|TRBV19
TGTGCCAGTAAGGGGGGGCAGGGGACAAATCAGCCCCAGCATTTT
CASKGGQGTNQPQHF
>NA|TRBD1|TRBJ2-2|TRBV19
TGTGCCAGTAGACCTGACAGGGGGGATAACACCGGGGAGCTGTTTTTT
CASRPDRGDNTGELFF
>NA|NA|TRBJ2-1|TRBV18
TGTGCCAGCTCACTCAACAGGGCCAATGAGCAGTTCTTC
CASSLNRANEQFF
>NA|TRBD2|TRBJ2-7|TRBV7-2
TGTGCCAGCAAAAACAATTTAAGACTAGCGGGGGAAGAGCAGTACTTC
CASKNNLRLAGEEQYF
>NA|NA|TRBJ2-7|TRBV6-1
TGTGCCAGCAGTGAAGGCACAAGGGCCGAGCAGTACTTC
CASSEGTRAEQYF
>NA|NA|TRBJ2-7|TRBV25-1
TGTGCCAGCAGTGAGTTCCTTGGCCATAGGGAGCAGTACTTC
CASSEFLGHREQYF
>NA|TRBD1|TRBJ2-7|TRBV19
TGTGCCAGCCGCAGGGGGCAGACCTACGAGCAGTACTTC
CASRRGQTYEQYF
>NA|NA|TRBJ2-5|TRBV5-1
TGCGCCAGCAGCAGCGAGACCGGGAACTCCTGGACCCAGTACTTC
CASSSETGNSWTQYF
>NA|TRBD1|TRBJ1-1|TRBV5-1
TGCGCCAGCAGCCCCGGACAGGGGGCTGGTGAAGCTTTCTTT
CASSPGQGAGEAFF
>NA|NA|TRBJ1-4|TRBV5-1
TGCGCCAGCAGAAGGACCCCAGATCCAACTAATGAAAAACTGTTTTTT
CASRRTPDPTNEKLFF
>once|NA|TRBJ1-5|TRBV7-2
TGTGCCAGCAGCACCAGTACCAATCAGCCCCAGCATTTT
CASSTSTNQPQHF
>NA|TRBD1|TRBJ1-2|TRBV2
TGTGCCACGCAACCTCAAGGGGGCGCAGGTGGCTACACCTTC
CATQPQGGAGGYTF
>NA|NA|TRBJ1-2|TRBV19
TGTGCCAGTCTTTTGGACGCCCGGTCGGGCTATGGCTACACCTTC
CASLLDARSGYGYTF
>few|NA|TRBJ1-2|TRBV9
TGTGCCAGCAGTCCCGCCGCCCAATCTAACTATGGCTACACCTTC
CASSPAAQSNYGYTF
>NA|TRBD1|TRBJ1-2|TRBV29-1
TGCAGCGTTGAAGGAGGACAGGGCCAAACAAACTTCGCTGGCTACACCTTC
CSVEGGQGQTNFAGYTF
>NA|NA|TRBJ1-5|TRBV10-3
TGTGCCATCAGTGAGGGATTAAGCAATCAGCCCCAGCATTTT
CAISEGLSNQPQHF
>few|NA|TRBJ1-1|TRBV3-1/TRBV3-2
TGTGCCAGCAGCCAAGAAATGAACACTGAAGCTTTCTTT
CASSQEMNTEAFF
>NA|TRBD2|TRBJ2-7|TRBV7-2
TGTGCCAGCAGCCATACTAGCGGGGGCCCCTACGAGCAGTACTTC
CASSHTSGGPYEQYF
>NA|NA|TRBJ2-6|TRBV7-3
TGTGCCAGCAGCTTGCGTACGGGGACTGGGGCCAACGTCCTGACTTTC
CASSLRTGTGANVLTF
>NA|NA|TRBJ1-3|TRBV15
TGTGCCACCAGCATGAATTACCCAGGGGATGGAAACACCATATATTTT
CATSMNYPGDGNTIYF
>NA|TRBD1|TRBJ2-3|TRBV2
TGTGCCAGTAGGACAGGGGGCCTCACAGATACGCAGTATTTT
CASRTGGLTDTQYF
>NA|TRBD1|TRBJ2-2|TRBV6-5
TGTGCCAGCAGGGACAGGGCGAACACCGGGGAGCTGTTTTTT
CASRDRANTGELFF
>few|TRBD1|TRBJ1-2|TRBV12-5
TGTGCTAGCCAGGGGGTGTTAGACTATGGCTACACCTTC
CASQGVLDYGYTF